These T cell receptor beta chains were read from a single sample in a study of cytomegalovirus exposure and HLA in healthy donors. Assay used: immunoSEQ multiplex PCR; TCRdb lists only in-frame clones, some missing. This sample has more than 140,000 clones, with around nine tenths found just once. Sequenced input: PBMCs. The source of these receptors is a woman aged 18-29 years in good health and CMV-seropositive. The CDR3 runs from the conserved cysteine through the conserved F or W. Fields, in order: V gene, J gene, clone size, CDR3 protein. Only part of the rows carry a size: once, few, many, or a class if the clone is expanded.

V: TRBV6-4; J: TRBJ2-1; size: -; CDR3: CASSRTELVDRESDEQFF
V: TRBV10-3; J: TRBJ2-7; size: -; CDR3: CAIRETPSGLTSYEQYF
V: TRBV5-1; J: TRBJ2-7; size: -; CDR3: CASSPASGSYEQYF
V: TRBV6-1; J: TRBJ1-2; size: -; CDR3: CASSVTSLTGYTF
V: TRBV15; J: TRBJ2-5; size: -; CDR3: CATSLAGVETQYF
V: TRBV27; J: TRBJ2-7; size: -; CDR3: CASSPYPGTSGRNSYEQYF
V: TRBV5-1; J: TRBJ2-1; size: -; CDR3: CASSLGTTNNEQFF
V: TRBV19; J: TRBJ1-3; size: -; CDR3: CASWTGSRKGSGNTIYF
V: TRBV19; J: TRBJ1-1; size: -; CDR3: CASIVDRTEAFF
V: TRBV6-5; J: TRBJ1-4; size: -; CDR3: CASSQRGGKLFF
V: TRBV4-1; J: TRBJ2-7; size: -; CDR3: CASSHGLAGTYEQYF
V: TRBV20-1; J: TRBJ2-1; size: once; CDR3: CSASQGGEQFF
V: TRBV10-3; J: TRBJ2-3; size: -; CDR3: CAIRTGTGTDTQYF
V: TRBV9; J: TRBJ2-7; size: -; CDR3: CASSVGAESSYEQYF
V: TRBV11-3; J: TRBJ2-7; size: -; CDR3: CASSFRTGYGEQYF
V: TRBV6-5; J: TRBJ2-1; size: -; CDR3: CASSYGRHSYNEQFF
V: TRBV18; J: TRBJ2-1; size: -; CDR3: CASSPLGQGPYNEQFF
V: TRBV6-5; J: TRBJ2-1; size: once; CDR3: CASTPGLGNEQFF
V: TRBV7-9; J: TRBJ2-7; size: few; CDR3: CASSPSRGSYEQYF
V: TRBV28; J: TRBJ2-7; size: -; CDR3: CASSLTGDLLKNYEQYF
V: TRBV5-6; J: TRBJ2-1; size: -; CDR3: CASSLVTRPRVHNEQFF
V: TRBV28; J: TRBJ2-5; size: -; CDR3: CASFAAGALKTQYF
V: TRBV7-9; J: TRBJ1-5; size: -; CDR3: CASSRSTENQPQHF
V: TRBV27; J: TRBJ1-2; size: -; CDR3: CASSLQGAGGYTF
V: TRBV9; J: TRBJ2-1; size: -; CDR3: CASSVAPLASYNEQFF
V: TRBV5-1; J: TRBJ1-2; size: -; CDR3: CASSPYRGTEIYGYTF
V: TRBV13; J: TRBJ2-7; size: -; CDR3: CASSRDTAYEQYF
V: TRBV11-2; J: TRBJ2-2; size: -; CDR3: CASNPTGLHTGELFF
V: TRBV6-4; J: TRBJ2-1; size: medium-sized; CDR3: CASSERGTYNEQFF
V: TRBV7-2; J: TRBJ2-1; size: -; CDR3: CASSLDLRGLLDEQFF
V: TRBV11-2; J: TRBJ1-2; size: -; CDR3: CASSSGTGYRYTF
V: TRBV30; J: TRBJ1-2; size: -; CDR3: CAWKRGTALGGYTF
V: TRBV30; J: TRBJ1-3; size: -; CDR3: CARRDAGNTIYF
V: TRBV27; J: TRBJ2-1; size: once; CDR3: CASSLGTGPDEQFF
V: TRBV19; J: TRBJ1-2; size: -; CDR3: CASSRNEGAGGYTF
V: TRBV5-1; J: TRBJ2-6; size: -; CDR3: CASSSGQGSSSGANVLTF
V: TRBV18; J: TRBJ1-5; size: -; CDR3: CASSLRQGGSNQPQHF
V: TRBV5-4; J: TRBJ2-3; size: once; CDR3: CASSLGREVNTDTQYF
V: TRBV2; J: TRBJ2-7; size: few; CDR3: CASSRQGGSYEQYF
V: TRBV2; J: TRBJ1-5; size: -; CDR3: CASSEATPKDYQPQHF
V: TRBV29-1; J: TRBJ2-7; size: -; CDR3: CSVELRRGTSQAEQYF
V: TRBV29-1; J: TRBJ2-7; size: -; CDR3: CSVPGQGSYEQYF
V: TRBV7-2; J: TRBJ2-7; size: -; CDR3: CASSLTGTSVLEQYF
V: TRBV4-1; J: TRBJ2-7; size: -; CDR3: CASRHTTSGDYEQYF
V: TRBV9; J: TRBJ2-7; size: -; CDR3: CASSVRAGTIAYEQYF
V: TRBV28; J: TRBJ1-4; size: -; CDR3: CASSVGQGIKKLFF
V: TRBV6-6; J: TRBJ2-1; size: -; CDR3: CASSYPGLAGVDEQFF
V: TRBV25-1; J: TRBJ2-3; size: once; CDR3: CASSEGWQGLVSTDTQYF